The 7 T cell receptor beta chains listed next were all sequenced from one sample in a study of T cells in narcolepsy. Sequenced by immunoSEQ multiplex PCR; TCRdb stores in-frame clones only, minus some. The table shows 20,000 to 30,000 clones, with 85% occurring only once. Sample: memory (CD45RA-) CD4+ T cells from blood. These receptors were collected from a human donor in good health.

CDR3 nucleotide sequence: TGTGCCAGCAGCTTGGATCGAGGGTCAGGTGGTGAAAAACTGTTTTTT. Its protein is CASSLDRGSGGEKLFF. The chain joins TRBV5-4 to TRBJ1-4, with no clear D. Germline V gene data show CDR1 as SGHNT and CDR2 as YYREEE (reference sequence). The CDR3 spans 16 residues. V lost 0 bases and J lost 7, with 16 bases in between. Combining the CDR3 with reference TRBV5-4 and TRBJ1-4 gives the whole variable domain ETGVTQSPTHLIKTRGQQVTLRCSSQSGHNTVSWYQQALGQGPQFIFQYYREEENGRGNFPPRFSGLQFPNYSSELNVNALELDDSALYLCASSLDRGSGGEKLFFGSGTQLSVL.

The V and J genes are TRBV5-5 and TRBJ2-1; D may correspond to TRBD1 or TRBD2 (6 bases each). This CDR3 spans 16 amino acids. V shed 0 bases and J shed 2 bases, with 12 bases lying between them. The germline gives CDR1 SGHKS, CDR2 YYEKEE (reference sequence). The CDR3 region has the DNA TGTGCCAGCAGCTTGGACGCGCGGGACACCTACAATGAGCAGTTCTTC. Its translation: CASSLDARDTYNEQFF.

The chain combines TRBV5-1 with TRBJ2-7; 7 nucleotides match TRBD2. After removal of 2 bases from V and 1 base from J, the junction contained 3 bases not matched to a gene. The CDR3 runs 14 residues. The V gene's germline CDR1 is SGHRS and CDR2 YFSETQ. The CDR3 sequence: CASSFTAGSYEQYF. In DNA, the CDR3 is TGCGCCAGCAGCTTCACAGCGGGATCCTACGAGCAGTACTTC.

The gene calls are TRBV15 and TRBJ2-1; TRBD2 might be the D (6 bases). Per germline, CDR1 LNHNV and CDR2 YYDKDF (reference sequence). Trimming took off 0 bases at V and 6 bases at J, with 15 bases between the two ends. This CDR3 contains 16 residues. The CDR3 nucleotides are TGTGCCACCAGCAGAGAGACGGGAGTCTGGAGCAATGAGCAGTTCTTC. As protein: CATSRETGVWSNEQFF.

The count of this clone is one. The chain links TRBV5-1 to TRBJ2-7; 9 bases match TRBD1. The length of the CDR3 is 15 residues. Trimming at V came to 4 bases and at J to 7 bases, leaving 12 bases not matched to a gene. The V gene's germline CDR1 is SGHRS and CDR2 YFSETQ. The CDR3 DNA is TGCGCCAGCAGCCAATCGGGACAGGGTCCGTGGGAGCAGTACTTC. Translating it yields CASSQSGQGPWEQYF. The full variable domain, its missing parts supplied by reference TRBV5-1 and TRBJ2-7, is KAGVTQTPRYLIKTRGQQVTLSCSPISGHRSVSWYQQTPGQGLQFLFEYFSETQRNKGNFPGRFSGRQFSNSRSEMNVSTLELGDSALYLCASSQSGQGPWEQYFGPGTRLTVT.

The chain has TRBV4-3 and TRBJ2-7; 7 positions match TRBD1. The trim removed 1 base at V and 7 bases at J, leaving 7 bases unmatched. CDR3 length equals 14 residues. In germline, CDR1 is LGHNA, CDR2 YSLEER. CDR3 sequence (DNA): TGCGCCAGCAGCCAAGGACAGGGTTTAAGTGAGCAGTACTTC. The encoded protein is CASSQGQGLSEQYF.

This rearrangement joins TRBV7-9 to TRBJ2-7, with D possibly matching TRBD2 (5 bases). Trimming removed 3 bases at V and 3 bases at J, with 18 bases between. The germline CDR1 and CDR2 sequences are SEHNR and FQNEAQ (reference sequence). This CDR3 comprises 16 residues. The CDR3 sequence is CASSFNLRESRYEQYF. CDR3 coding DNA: TGTGCCAGCAGCTTTAATTTACGGGAATCACGCTACGAGCAGTACTTC.